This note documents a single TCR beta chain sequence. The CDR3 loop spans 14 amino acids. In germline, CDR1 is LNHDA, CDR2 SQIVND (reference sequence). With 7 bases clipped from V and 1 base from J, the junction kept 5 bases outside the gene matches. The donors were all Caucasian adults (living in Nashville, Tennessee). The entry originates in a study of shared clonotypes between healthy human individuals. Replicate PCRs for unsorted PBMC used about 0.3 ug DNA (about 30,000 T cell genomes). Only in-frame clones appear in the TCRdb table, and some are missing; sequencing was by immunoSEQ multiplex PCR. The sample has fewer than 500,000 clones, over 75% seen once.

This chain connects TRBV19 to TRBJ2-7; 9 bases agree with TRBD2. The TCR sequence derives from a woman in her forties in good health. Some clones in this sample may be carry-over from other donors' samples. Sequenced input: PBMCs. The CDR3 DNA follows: TGTGCCAGTACAAGGACTAGCGAGTCCTACGAGCAGTACTTC. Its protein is CASTRTSESYEQYF.